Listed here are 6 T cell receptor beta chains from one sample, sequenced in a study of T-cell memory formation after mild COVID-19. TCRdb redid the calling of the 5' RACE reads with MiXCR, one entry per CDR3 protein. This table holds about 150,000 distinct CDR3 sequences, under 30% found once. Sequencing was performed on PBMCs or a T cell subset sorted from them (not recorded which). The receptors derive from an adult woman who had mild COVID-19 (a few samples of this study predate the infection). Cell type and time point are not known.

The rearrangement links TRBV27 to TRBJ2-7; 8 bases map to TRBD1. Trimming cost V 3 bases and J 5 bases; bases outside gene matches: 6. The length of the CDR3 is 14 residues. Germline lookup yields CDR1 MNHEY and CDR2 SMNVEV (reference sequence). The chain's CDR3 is CASSLAGGFNEQYF. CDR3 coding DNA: TGTGCCAGCAGTTTGGCAGGGGGCTTCAACGAGCAGTACTTC.

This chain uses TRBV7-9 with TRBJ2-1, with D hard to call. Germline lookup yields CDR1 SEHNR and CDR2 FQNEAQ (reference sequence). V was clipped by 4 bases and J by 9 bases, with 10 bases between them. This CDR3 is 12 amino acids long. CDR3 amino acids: CASSSPWGEQFF. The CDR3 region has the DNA TGTGCCAGCAGCTCCCCCTGGGGTGAGCAGTTCTTC. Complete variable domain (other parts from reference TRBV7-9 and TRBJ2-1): DTGVSQNPRHKITKRGQNVTFRCDPISEHNRLYWYRQTLGQGPEFLTYFQNEAQLEKSRLLSDRFSAERPKGSFSTLEIQRTEQGDSAMYLCASSSPWGEQFFGPGTRLTVL.

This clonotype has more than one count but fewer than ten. The CDR3 DNA reads TGTGCCAGCAGCTCCGCCTCCACCGGGGAGCTGTTTTTT. This gives the protein CASSSASTGELFF. V gene TRBV5-4 combines with J gene TRBJ2-2; D gene unclear. The V and J ends lost 3 bases and 4 bases respectively, with 7 bases between them. The CDR3 length is 13 residues. Germline CDR1 and CDR2: SGHNT and YYREEE (reference sequence).

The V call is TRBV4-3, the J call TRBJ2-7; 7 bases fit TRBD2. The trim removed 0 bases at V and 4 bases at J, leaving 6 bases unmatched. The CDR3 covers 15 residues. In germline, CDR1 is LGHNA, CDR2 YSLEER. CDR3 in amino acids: CASSQEPASGYEQYF. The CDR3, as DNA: TGCGCCAGCAGCCAAGAACCCGCTAGCGGATACGAGCAGTACTTC.

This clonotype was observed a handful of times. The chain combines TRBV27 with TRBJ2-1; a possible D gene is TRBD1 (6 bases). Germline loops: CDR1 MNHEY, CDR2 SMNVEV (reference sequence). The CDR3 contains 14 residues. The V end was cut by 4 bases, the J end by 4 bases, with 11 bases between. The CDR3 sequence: CASSSSDRYNEQFF. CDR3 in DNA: TGTGCCAGCAGTTCATCGGACAGATACAATGAGCAGTTCTTC.

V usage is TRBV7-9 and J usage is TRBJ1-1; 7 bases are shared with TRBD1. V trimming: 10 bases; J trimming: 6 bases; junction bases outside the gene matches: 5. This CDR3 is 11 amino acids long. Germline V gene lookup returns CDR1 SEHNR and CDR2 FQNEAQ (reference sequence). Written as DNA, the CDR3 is TGTGCCATTCGGCAGGGGGCTGAAGCTTTCTTT. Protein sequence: CAIRQGAEAFF. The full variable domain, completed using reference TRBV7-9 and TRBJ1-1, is DTGVSQNPRHKITKRGQNVTFRCDPISEHNRLYWYRQTLGQGPEFLTYFQNEAQLEKSRLLSDRFSAERPKGSFSTLEIQRTEQGDSAMYLCAIRQGAEAFFGQGTRLTVV.